These 16 T cell receptor beta chains share one sample of origin, sequenced in a study of T cell changes during pregnancy in multiple sclerosis. Using immunoSEQ multiplex PCR, the repertoire was profiled, and TCRdb retains in-frame clones only, with some absent. The data contain 50,000 to 55,000 clones, around nine tenths of them seen just once; the ten biggest clones take up 0.39%. The sequencing used CD4+ T cells from peripheral blood mononuclear cells, collected after pregnancy. These receptors were obtained from a female donor with multiple sclerosis, enrolled in a pregnancy study.

The rearrangement uses TRBV5-5 and TRBJ2-7, with 7 bases matching TRBD1. The CDR3 spans 16 residues. Germline CDR1 and CDR2: SGHKS and YYEKEE (reference sequence). V lost 4 bases to trimming and J lost 6 bases; unmatched junction nucleotides: 16. The CDR3 DNA reads as TGTGCCAGCAGCCAGGAAGTGGGACAGCTCCAGGGCGAGCAGTACTTC. It translates to CASSQEVGQLQGEQYF. The full variable domain, rest sourced from reference TRBV5-5 and TRBJ2-7, is DAGVTQSPTHLIKTRGQQVTLRCSPISGHKSVSWYQQVLGQGPQFIFQYYEKEERGRGNFPDRFSARQFPNYSSELNVNALLLGDSALYLCASSQEVGQLQGEQYFGPGTRLTVT.

In this sample, this clone turned up once. The chain joins TRBV6-5 to TRBJ2-7; 12 bases are a match to TRBD2. Germline-derived CDR1 and CDR2 are MNHEY and SVGAGI. Trimming cost V 6 bases and J 2 bases; bases outside gene matches: 2. The CDR3 runs to 14 residues. The CDR3 sequence: CASRRTSGAYEQYF. As DNA, the CDR3 is TGTGCCAGCAGAAGGACTAGCGGGGCCTACGAGCAGTACTTC.

The V call is TRBV25-1, the J call TRBJ2-5; 7 bases are a match to TRBD2. CDR1 is MGHDK, CDR2 SYGVNS, per germline. The CDR3 covers 15 residues. With V trimmed by 3 bases and J by 5 bases, 9 bases remained unmatched. This CDR3 reads CASSDPRGRWETQYF. CDR3 nucleotide sequence: TGTGCCAGCAGTGACCCTCGCGGGAGATGGGAGACCCAGTACTTC.

The rearrangement joins TRBV7-9 to TRBJ2-5, with 9 bases fitting TRBD2. V was clipped by 1 base and J by 3 bases; unmatched bases: 6. Germline V gene sequence: CDR1 SEHNR, CDR2 FQNEAQ (reference sequence). This CDR3 region has 16 residues. The CDR3 loop reads CASSLGLAELEETQYF. DNA for the CDR3: TGTGCCAGCAGCTTAGGACTAGCGGAATTAGAAGAGACCCAGTACTTC. Full variable domain (outside the CDR3, taken from reference TRBV7-9 and TRBJ2-5): DTGVSQNPRHKITKRGQNVTFRCDPISEHNRLYWYRQTLGQGPEFLTYFQNEAQLEKSRLLSDRFSAERPKGSFSTLEIQRTEQGDSAMYLCASSLGLAELEETQYFGPGTRLLVL.

The V and J genes are TRBV7-6 and TRBJ2-7; 9 nucleotides line up with TRBD2. The germline CDR1 and CDR2 sequences are SGHVS and FNYEAQ. J was trimmed by 2 bases and V by 0 bases; bases with no gene match: 5. This CDR3 has 16 amino acids. The CDR3 loop reads CASSLAPSGTPYEQYF. CDR3 bases: TGTGCCAGCAGCTTAGCGCCTAGCGGGACTCCCTACGAGCAGTACTTC.

The J gene is TRBJ2-7, the V gene TRBV2; TRBD1 matches 7 bases. CDR1 SNHLY and CDR2 FYNNEI come from the germline V gene. The CDR3 loop spans 15 amino acids. V dropped 6 bases and J dropped 7; count of bases not matched to a gene: 15. The CDR3, as DNA: TGTGCCAGCAGCCGCCCGGGACAGATGTTGGGTGAGCAGTACTTC. Protein: CASSRPGQMLGEQYF.

The V gene is TRBV6-1, the J gene TRBJ1-1; a weak D match, TRBD1 (6 bases). The CDR3 runs to 14 residues. Trimming cost V 6 bases and J 4 bases, with 15 bases left between them. Germline CDR1 and CDR2: MNHNS and SASEGT. Here the CDR3 DNA reads TGTGCCAGCAGGATAGACAGGTTAGGCACTGAAGCTTTCTTT. Translating it yields CASRIDRLGTEAFF.

This clone has a single count. The chain links TRBV7-3 to TRBJ2-2; no definite D call. V was clipped by 6 bases and J by 2 bases, with 7 bases between them. The CDR3 is made up of 13 amino acids. Germline CDR1 is SGHTA and CDR2 is FQGTGA. The CDR3 region is CASSPTNTGELFF. CDR3 in DNA: TGTGCCAGCAGTCCCACTAACACCGGGGAGCTGTTTTTT. Together with reference TRBV7-3 and TRBJ2-2, the CDR3 gives the full variable domain: GAGVSQTPSNKVTEKGKYVELRCDPISGHTALYWYRQSLGQGPEFLIYFQGTGAADDSGLPNDRFFAVRPEGSVSTLKIQRTERGDSAVYLCASSPTNTGELFFGEGSRLTVL.

The chain uses TRBV16 and TRBJ2-6; 7 bases align to TRBD2. This CDR3 region has 16 residues. CDR1 KGHSY and CDR2 FQNENV come from the germline V gene. V lost 0 bases, J lost 4 bases, and 3 bases stayed unmatched. The DNA for the CDR3 is TGTGCCAGCAGCCAATCGGGAGGGCTAGGGGCCAACGTCCTGACTTTC. Protein sequence: CASSQSGGLGANVLTF.

The gene calls are TRBV28 and TRBJ2-7; D remains ambiguous. Trimming cost V 3 bases and J 4 bases, with 4 bases left between them. Looked up from germline, CDR1 is MDHEN and CDR2 is SYDVKM. This CDR3 spans 11 amino acids. The CDR3 sequence: CASSLAYEQYF. The CDR3 DNA reads as TGTGCCAGCAGTTTGGCTTACGAGCAGTACTTC.

V is TRBV30 and J is TRBJ2-1, with TRBD2 matching over 15 bases. The CDR3 is made up of 17 amino acids. V dropped 3 bases and J dropped 4; count of bases not matched to a gene: 7. The germline CDR1 and CDR2 sequences are GTSNPN and SVGIG (reference sequence). The CDR3 DNA sequence: TGTGCCTGGAGGCCCGGGACTAGCGGGAGGATTTACAATGAGCAGTTCTTC. Its translation: CAWRPGTSGRIYNEQFF.

The chain is built from TRBV11-3 and TRBJ2-1, with D possibly TRBD1 on 6 matching bases. The CDR3 sequence is 14 residues long. With 4 bases removed from V and 7 bases from J, the gap between germline ends came to 14 bases. The germline CDR1 and CDR2 sequences are SGHNT and YENEEA. This CDR3 reads CASSSTGNSNEQFF. The CDR3 region has the DNA TGTGCCAGCAGCTCCACAGGGAATTCGAATGAGCAGTTCTTC.

This clone came up once. The V and J genes are TRBV4-2 and TRBJ2-5; tentative D call: TRBD2 (7 bases). This CDR3 has 16 residues. Germline V gene lookup returns CDR1 LGHNA and CDR2 YNFKEQ. V was clipped by 0 bases and J by 7 bases, with 18 bases between them. CDR3 amino acids: CASSQDRVRGGGTQYF. The CDR3 coding sequence is TGTGCCAGCAGCCAAGACCGGGTCCGCGGGGGCGGGACCCAGTACTTC.

The rearrangement links TRBV28 to TRBJ1-2; D not certain. V dropped 2 bases and J dropped 8 bases, with 18 bases sitting between them. The CDR3 is 15 residues long. CDR1 is MDHEN and CDR2 is SYDVKM in the germline V gene. CDR3 protein: CASSLLAVAEGGYTF. The CDR3, as DNA: TGTGCCAGCAGTTTACTCGCGGTGGCGGAAGGAGGCTACACCTTC.

This chain uses TRBV30 with TRBJ2-5; 10 nucleotides agree with TRBD2. Germline lookup yields CDR1 GTSNPN and CDR2 SVGIG (reference sequence). The trim removed 3 bases at V and 4 bases at J, leaving 5 bases unmatched. The CDR3 has 14 residues. The CDR3 sequence is CAWRASGRVETQYF. The CDR3 DNA reads as TGTGCCTGGAGGGCTAGCGGGAGAGTAGAGACCCAGTACTTC.

The V gene is TRBV5-1, the J gene TRBJ2-2, with D maybe TRBD1 (6 bases). CDR1 and CDR2 from the germline V gene are SGHRS and YFSETQ. Trimming took 6 bases from V and 6 from J, leaving 18 bases between them. The length of the CDR3 is 15 residues. CDR3 amino acids: CASTLQSGAPGELFF. CDR3 bases: TGCGCCAGCACGCTACAATCAGGGGCCCCCGGGGAGCTGTTTTTT.